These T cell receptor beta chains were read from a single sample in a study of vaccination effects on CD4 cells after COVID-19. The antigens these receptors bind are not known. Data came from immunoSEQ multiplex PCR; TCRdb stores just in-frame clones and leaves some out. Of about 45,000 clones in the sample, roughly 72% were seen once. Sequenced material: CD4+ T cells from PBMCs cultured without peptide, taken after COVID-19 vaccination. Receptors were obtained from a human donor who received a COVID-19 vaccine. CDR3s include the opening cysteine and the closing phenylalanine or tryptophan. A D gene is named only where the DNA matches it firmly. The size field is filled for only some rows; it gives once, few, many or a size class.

CDR3aa: CASVQGDSGNTIYF; CDR3nt: TGTGCCAGCGTACAGGGAGACTCTGGAAACACCATATATTTT; d_gene: -; j_gene: TRBJ1-3; abundance: once; v_gene: TRBV6-5
CDR3aa: CASSLVRGQGAGDTQYF; CDR3nt: TGCGCCAGCAGCTTAGTTCGAGGACAGGGGGCAGGAGATACGCAGTATTTT; d_gene: TRBD1; j_gene: TRBJ2-3; abundance: -; v_gene: TRBV5-1
CDR3aa: CASRDAGELFF; CDR3nt: TGTGCCAGTAGGGATGCCGGGGAGCTGTTTTTT; d_gene: -; j_gene: TRBJ2-2; abundance: -; v_gene: TRBV19
CDR3aa: CAIRSSVGTDTQYF; CDR3nt: TGTGCCATCCGCTCCAGCGTCGGCACAGATACGCAGTATTTT; d_gene: -; j_gene: TRBJ2-3; abundance: few; v_gene: TRBV10-3
CDR3aa: CATRGGSSYNEQFF; CDR3nt: TGTGCCACCCGGGGGGGCAGCTCCTACAATGAGCAGTTCTTC; d_gene: TRBD2; j_gene: TRBJ2-1; abundance: -; v_gene: TRBV15
CDR3aa: CASRTDGYGYTF; CDR3nt: TGTGCCAGCAGGACGGACGGCTATGGCTACACCTTC; d_gene: -; j_gene: TRBJ1-2; abundance: -; v_gene: TRBV6-5
CDR3aa: CASSPRQGKGYEQYF; CDR3nt: TGTGCCAGCAGCCCCAGACAGGGTAAGGGCTACGAGCAGTACTTC; d_gene: TRBD1; j_gene: TRBJ2-7; abundance: -; v_gene: TRBV7-9
CDR3aa: CASSYRRDRNNEQFF; CDR3nt: TGTGCCAGCAGCTACCGTCGGGACCGAAACAATGAGCAGTTCTTC; d_gene: -; j_gene: TRBJ2-1; abundance: -; v_gene: TRBV14
CDR3aa: CASSGYSPAGLFF; CDR3nt: TGTGCCAGCAGCGGTTACAGCCCTGCGGGGCTGTTTTTT; d_gene: -; j_gene: TRBJ2-2; abundance: -; v_gene: TRBV11-2
CDR3aa: CASSQASAGETQYF; CDR3nt: TGTGCCAGCAGCCAGGCTAGCGCAGGGGAGACCCAGTACTTC; d_gene: -; j_gene: TRBJ2-5; abundance: -; v_gene: TRBV4-2
CDR3aa: CASSVATVGVYEQYF; CDR3nt: TGTGCCAGCAGCGTAGCTACGGTGGGGGTCTACGAGCAGTACTTC; d_gene: -; j_gene: TRBJ2-7; abundance: once; v_gene: TRBV9
CDR3aa: CASSLAGVGNTGELFF; CDR3nt: TGCGCCAGCAGCTTGGCCGGGGTGGGCAACACCGGGGAGCTGTTTTTT; d_gene: -; j_gene: TRBJ2-2; abundance: -; v_gene: TRBV5-1
CDR3aa: CASMGAGGQYNIQYF; CDR3nt: TGTGCCAGTATGGGAGCGGGGGGGCAGTATAACATTCAGTACTTC; d_gene: TRBD2; j_gene: TRBJ2-4; abundance: -; v_gene: TRBV19
CDR3aa: CASSQAGGDTQYF; CDR3nt: TGTGCCAGCAGCCAAGCAGGGGGAGATACGCAGTATTTT; d_gene: TRBD1; j_gene: TRBJ2-3; abundance: -; v_gene: TRBV3-1/TRBV3-2
CDR3aa: CASTGTSGSSEQFF; CDR3nt: TGTGCCAGCACCGGGACTAGCGGGAGTTCCGAGCAGTTCTTC; d_gene: TRBD2; j_gene: TRBJ2-1; abundance: -; v_gene: TRBV3-1/TRBV3-2
CDR3aa: CASSPDGLTTQYF; CDR3nt: TGTGCCAGCAGCCCAGACGGACTGACTACGCAGTATTTT; d_gene: -; j_gene: TRBJ2-3; abundance: -; v_gene: TRBV7-8
CDR3aa: CASRLTSGSLVTGELFF; CDR3nt: TGTGCCAGTAGATTAACTAGCGGGAGTTTGGTTACCGGGGAGCTGTTTTTT; d_gene: TRBD2; j_gene: TRBJ2-2; abundance: few; v_gene: TRBV3-1/TRBV3-2
CDR3aa: CASSQGTGLVDQQYF; CDR3nt: TGCGCCAGCAGCCAAGGCACAGGACTAGTCGACCAGCAGTACTTC; d_gene: TRBD2; j_gene: TRBJ2-7; abundance: -; v_gene: TRBV4-1
CDR3aa: CASSPPLRDTTDTQYF; CDR3nt: TGTGCCAGCTCACCACCGCTGAGGGATACGACAGATACGCAGTATTTT; d_gene: -; j_gene: TRBJ2-3; abundance: -; v_gene: TRBV18
CDR3aa: CASSPHGEKLFF; CDR3nt: TGCGCCAGCAGCCCTCACGGTGAAAAACTGTTTTTT; d_gene: -; j_gene: TRBJ1-4; abundance: -; v_gene: TRBV4-1
CDR3aa: CASSLSSPIGGELFF; CDR3nt: TGCGCCAGCAGCTTGAGTTCACCAATCGGAGGGGAGCTGTTTTTT; d_gene: -; j_gene: TRBJ2-2; abundance: -; v_gene: TRBV5-1
CDR3aa: CASSPSLSRDQPQHF; CDR3nt: TGTGCCAGCTCGCCCAGTTTGAGCAGGGATCAGCCCCAGCATTTT; d_gene: -; j_gene: TRBJ1-5; abundance: -; v_gene: TRBV18
CDR3aa: CASSLAETSGSKRNEQFF; CDR3nt: TGCGCCAGCAGCTTGGCCGAAACTAGCGGTTCGAAGAGGAATGAGCAGTTCTTC; d_gene: TRBD2; j_gene: TRBJ2-1; abundance: -; v_gene: TRBV5-1
CDR3aa: CASGRTASGNTIYF; CDR3nt: TGTGCTAGTGGCAGGACGGCCTCTGGAAACACCATATATTTT; d_gene: -; j_gene: TRBJ1-3; abundance: -; v_gene: TRBV12-5
CDR3aa: CASSQTGGYYEQYF; CDR3nt: TGTGCCAGCAGCCAGACAGGGGGCTACTACGAGCAGTACTTC; d_gene: TRBD1; j_gene: TRBJ2-7; abundance: -; v_gene: TRBV3-1/TRBV3-2
CDR3aa: CASSLVPGTNTEAFF; CDR3nt: TGTGCCAGCAGCTTAGTCCCGGGTACGAACACTGAAGCTTTCTTT; d_gene: -; j_gene: TRBJ1-1; abundance: -; v_gene: TRBV7-2
CDR3aa: CASSQEGRGYTF; CDR3nt: TGTGCCAGCAGCCAAGAAGGGCGTGGCTACACCTTC; d_gene: -; j_gene: TRBJ1-2; abundance: few; v_gene: TRBV3-1/TRBV3-2